The following is a T cell receptor (beta chain) sequence with its context. Its target is not known. Trimming took 2 bases from V and 3 from J, leaving 12 bases between them. CDR3 length equals 15 residues. The germline CDR1 and CDR2 sequences are SGHTA and FQGNSA. These data belong to a study of OX40 agonist ivuxolimab in advanced cancers. Turning to the study itself: Eligibility admitted prior anti-PD-1, anti-PD-L1 or anti-CTLA-4 therapy; 30% to 40% had some.

Study observations and caveats: Clonal expansion among partial responders at 0.1-3.0 mg/kg ranked near the lowest.

Data came from immunoSEQ multiplex PCR; TCRdb stores just in-frame clones and leaves some out. The sample yields 75,000 to 95,000 clones, about 91% seen once. This rearrangement joins TRBV7-2 to TRBJ2-3; D is ambiguous. Sequenced material: CD4+ or CD8+ T cells sorted from blood, taken in a trial of the OX40 agonist ivuxolimab. The clonotype originates from an adult with an advanced solid tumor such as melanoma, head and neck, liver or kidney cancer. The CDR3 sequence is CASSLLSGRTDTQYF. The CDR3 bases are TGTGCCAGCAGCTTATTATCTGGGCGAACAGATACGCAGTATTTT. The full variable domain, completed using reference TRBV7-2 and TRBJ2-3, is GAGVSQSPSNKVTEKGKDVELRCDPISGHTALYWYRQSLGQGLEFLIYFQGNSAPDKSGLPSDRFSAERTGGSVSTLTIQRTQQEDSAVYLCASSLLSGRTDTQYFGPGTRLTVL.